This T cell receptor (beta chain) came from a study of control samples from healthy donors and cancer patients. Assay: immunoSEQ multiplex PCR; the TCRdb copy retains only in-frame clones and omits some. Found here are 350,000 to 450,000 clones, 80% to 95% of them singletons; the top ten hold 5% to 8%. The CDR3 spans 14 residues. Germline CDR1 and CDR2: MDHEN and SYDVKM. Trimming shortened V by 11 bases and J by 5 bases, and 21 bases separated the two germline ends. Sequencing was carried out using PBMCs. The J gene is TRBJ2-5, the V gene TRBV28; maybe TRBD2 (7 bases). This receptor was obtained from a man aged 35 to 55 with head and neck cancer. CDR3 loop: CAAATGGAMETQYF. CDR3 coding DNA: TGTGCCGCTGCTACTGGGGGGGCAATGGAGACCCAGTACTTC.